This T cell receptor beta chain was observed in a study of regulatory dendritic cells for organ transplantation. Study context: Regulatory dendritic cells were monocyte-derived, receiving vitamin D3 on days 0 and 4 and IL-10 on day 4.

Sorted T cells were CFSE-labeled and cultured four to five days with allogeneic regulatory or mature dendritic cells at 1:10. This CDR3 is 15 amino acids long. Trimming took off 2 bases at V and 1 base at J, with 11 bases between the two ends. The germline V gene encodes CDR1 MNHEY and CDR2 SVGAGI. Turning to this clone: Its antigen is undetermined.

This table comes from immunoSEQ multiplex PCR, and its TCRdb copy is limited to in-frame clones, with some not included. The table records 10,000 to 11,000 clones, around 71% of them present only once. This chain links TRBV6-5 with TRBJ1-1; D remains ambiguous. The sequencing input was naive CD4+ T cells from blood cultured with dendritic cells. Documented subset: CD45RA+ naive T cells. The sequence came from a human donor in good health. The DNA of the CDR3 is TGTGCCAGCAGTTACGAGGGCCTATGGAACACTGAAGCTTTCTTT. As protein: CASSYEGLWNTEAFF.